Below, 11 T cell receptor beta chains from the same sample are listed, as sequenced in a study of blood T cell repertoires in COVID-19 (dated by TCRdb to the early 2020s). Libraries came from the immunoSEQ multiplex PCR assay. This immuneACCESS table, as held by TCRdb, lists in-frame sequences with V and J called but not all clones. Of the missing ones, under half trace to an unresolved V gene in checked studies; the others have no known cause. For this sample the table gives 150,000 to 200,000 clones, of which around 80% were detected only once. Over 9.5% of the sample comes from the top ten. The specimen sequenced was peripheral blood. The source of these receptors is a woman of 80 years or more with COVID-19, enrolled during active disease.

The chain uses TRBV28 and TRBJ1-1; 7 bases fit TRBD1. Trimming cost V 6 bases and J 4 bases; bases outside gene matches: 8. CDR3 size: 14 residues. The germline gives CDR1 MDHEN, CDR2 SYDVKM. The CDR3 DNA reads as TGTGCCAGCAGACTGACAGGGTCGCTCACTGAAGCTTTCTTT. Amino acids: CASRLTGSLTEAFF.

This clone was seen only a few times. CDR3 in DNA: TGTGCCAGCAGCGTAGATGAGTATCAGCCCCAGCATTTT. This sequence encodes CASSVDEYQPQHF. V usage is TRBV9 and J usage is TRBJ1-5; D is unresolved. Germline loops: CDR1 SGDLS, CDR2 YYNGEE. V was pared by 0 bases and J by 5 bases, with 6 bases between. This CDR3 is built from 13 residues.

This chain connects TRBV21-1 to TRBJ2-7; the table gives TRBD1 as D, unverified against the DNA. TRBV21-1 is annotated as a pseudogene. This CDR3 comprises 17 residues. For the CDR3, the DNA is TGTGCCAGCAGCAAAGTTCAGGACAGGGCTCTTACCTACGAGCAGTACTTC. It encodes CASSKVQDRALTYEQYF.

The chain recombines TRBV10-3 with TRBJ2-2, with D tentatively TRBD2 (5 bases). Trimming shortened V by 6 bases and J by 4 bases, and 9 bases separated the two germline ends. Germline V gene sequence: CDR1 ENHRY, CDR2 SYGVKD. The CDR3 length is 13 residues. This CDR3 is CAIRVAPTGELFF. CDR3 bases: TGTGCCATCAGAGTAGCGCCCACCGGGGAGCTGTTTTTT.

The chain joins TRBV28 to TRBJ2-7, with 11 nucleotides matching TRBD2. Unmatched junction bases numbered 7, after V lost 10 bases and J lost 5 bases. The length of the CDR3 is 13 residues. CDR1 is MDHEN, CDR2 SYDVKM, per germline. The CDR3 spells CATFGLAGHEQYF. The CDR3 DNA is TGTGCCACCTTCGGACTAGCGGGCCACGAGCAGTACTTC.

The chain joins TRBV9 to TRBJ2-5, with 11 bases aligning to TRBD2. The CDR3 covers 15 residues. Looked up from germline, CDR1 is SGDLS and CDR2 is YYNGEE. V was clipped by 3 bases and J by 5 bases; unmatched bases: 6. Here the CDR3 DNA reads TGTGCCAGCAGCGCACTAGCGGGAGAAGGTGAGACCCAGTACTTC. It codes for CASSALAGEGETQYF.

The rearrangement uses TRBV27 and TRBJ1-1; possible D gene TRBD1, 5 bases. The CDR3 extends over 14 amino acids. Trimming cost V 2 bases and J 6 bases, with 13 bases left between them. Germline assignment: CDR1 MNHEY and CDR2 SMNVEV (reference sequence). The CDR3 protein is CASSLHDSSPEAFF. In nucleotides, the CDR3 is TGTGCCAGCAGTTTACACGACAGCTCGCCTGAAGCTTTCTTT.

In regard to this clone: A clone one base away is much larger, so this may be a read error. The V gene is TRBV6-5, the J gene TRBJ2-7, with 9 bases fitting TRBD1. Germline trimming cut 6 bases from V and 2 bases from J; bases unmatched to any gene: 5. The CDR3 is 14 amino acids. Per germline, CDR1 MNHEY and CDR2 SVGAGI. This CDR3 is CASSPGQGAYEQYF. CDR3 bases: TGTGCCAGCAGCCCGGGACAGGGCGCCTACGAGCAGTACTTC.

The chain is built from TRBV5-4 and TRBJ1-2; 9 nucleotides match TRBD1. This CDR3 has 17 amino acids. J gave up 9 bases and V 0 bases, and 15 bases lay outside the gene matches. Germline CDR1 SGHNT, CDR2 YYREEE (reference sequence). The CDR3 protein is CASSLAGTGKSLGSYTF. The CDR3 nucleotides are TGTGCCAGCAGCTTGGCCGGGACAGGGAAGTCTTTGGGTAGCTACACCTTC. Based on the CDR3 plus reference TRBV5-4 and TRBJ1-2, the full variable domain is ETGVTQSPTHLIKTRGQQVTLRCSSQSGHNTVSWYQQALGQGPQFIFQYYREEENGRGNFPPRFSGLQFPNYSSELNVNALELDDSALYLCASSLAGTGKSLGSYTFGSGTRLTVV.

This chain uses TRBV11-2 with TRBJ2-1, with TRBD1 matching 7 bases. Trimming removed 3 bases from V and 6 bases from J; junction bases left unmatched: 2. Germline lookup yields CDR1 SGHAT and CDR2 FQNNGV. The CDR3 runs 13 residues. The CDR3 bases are TGTGCCAGCAGCTTTTACAGGGGCAATGAGCAGTTCTTC. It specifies CASSFYRGNEQFF.

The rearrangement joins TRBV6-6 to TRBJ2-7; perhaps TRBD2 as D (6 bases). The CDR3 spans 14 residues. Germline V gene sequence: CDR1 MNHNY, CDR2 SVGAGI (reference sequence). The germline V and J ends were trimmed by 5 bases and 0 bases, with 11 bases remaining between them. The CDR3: CASSASESSYEQYF. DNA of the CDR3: TGTGCCAGCAGTGCTAGCGAAAGCTCCTACGAGCAGTACTTC.